This T cell receptor (beta chain) was identified during a study of blood T cell repertoires in COVID-19. Study context: Collection of acute and convalescent COVID-19 samples took place in the United States, Italy and Spain.

This CDR3 has 15 residues. The V gene lost 3 bases and the J gene lost 5 bases, with 11 bases spanning the gap. CDR1 MRHNA and CDR2 SNTAGT come from the germline V gene. Sequenced by immunoSEQ multiplex PCR; TCRdb stores in-frame clones only, minus some. The sample has approximately 130,000 clones; about 89% are singletons. This sequence was found in a man aged 50 to 60 with active COVID-19. The material sequenced was peripheral blood. The chain has TRBV6-4 and TRBJ1-6, with D uncertain. CDR3 bases: TGTGCCAGCAGTGATCAGCCAGGAAATAATTCACCCCTCCACTTT. Translated: CASSDQPGNNSPLHF.